The T cell receptor beta chain described here comes from a study of shared clonotypes between healthy human individuals. The overall study: The study enrolled two women and three men aged 18 to 49. Per donor, CD8 memory used one plate, CD8 naive used two, CD4 memory used three and CD4 naive used three.

Study conclusions and caveats: Non-shared clonotypes displayed generation probabilities falling below those of clonotypes present in all four donors.

Produced via immunoSEQ multiplex PCR; TCRdb's table is partial and in-frame only. Among about 1 million clones listed, around four fifths were seen once. CD45RA+ naive and CD45RA-negative memory subsets were separated from CD4+ cells. Germline V gene lookup returns CDR1 SGHTA and CDR2 FQGNSA. The CDR3 totals 15 residues. The V end lost 6 bases, the J end lost 0 bases, and 12 bases lay between the germline ends. This clone was observed at least ten times. The antigen is not known. The sequence was collected from a man younger than 35 in good health. Sequences were obtained from memory CD4+ T cells sorted from blood. Subset noted: CD45RA-negative fraction. The chain is built from TRBV7-2 and TRBJ1-5; no definite D call. The CDR3 loop is CASRSHRYSNQPQHF. Here the CDR3 DNA reads TGTGCCAGCAGGTCACATAGATATAGCAATCAGCCCCAGCATTTT.